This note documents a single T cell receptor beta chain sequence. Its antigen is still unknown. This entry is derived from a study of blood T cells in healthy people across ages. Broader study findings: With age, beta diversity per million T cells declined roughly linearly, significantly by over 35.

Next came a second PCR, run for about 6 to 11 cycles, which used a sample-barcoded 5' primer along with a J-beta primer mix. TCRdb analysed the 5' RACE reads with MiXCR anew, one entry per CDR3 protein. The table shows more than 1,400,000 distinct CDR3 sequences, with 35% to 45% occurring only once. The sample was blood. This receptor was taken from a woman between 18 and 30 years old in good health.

The CDR3 coding sequence is TGTGCCAGCAGCTTAATGGGGGGGCCCCAAGAGACCCAGTACTTC. Translating gives CASSLMGGPQETQYF. This sequence joins TRBV7-3 and TRBJ2-5, with D perhaps TRBD2 (7 bases). Per the germline V gene, CDR1 is SGHTA and CDR2 is FQGTGA. The CDR3 consists of 15 residues. The ends were cut back, 1 base at V and 1 base at J, with 10 bases in the middle.